One and the same sample provided the 32 T cell receptor beta chains below, sequenced in a study of T cell repertoires in cytomegalovirus infection. MiXCR, applied by TCRdb to the reads, yields one record per CDR3 protein. The sample lists about 80,000 distinct CDR3 sequences, roughly 3.6% occurring once. Source material: PBMCs. The receptors here all came from a human donor in good health (CMV status not recorded). Some clones in this sample may be carry-over from other donors' samples.

This clonotype appeared many times. This sequence joins TRBV6-2 or TRBV6-3 and TRBJ2-3; no definite D call. Germline lookup yields CDR1 MNHEY and CDR2 SVGEGT. CDR3 length: 11 amino acids. Trimming removed 6 bases at V and 3 bases at J, with 4 bases between. The CDR3 DNA follows: TGTGCCAGCAGGGTTACAGATACGCAGTATTTT. It yields the protein CASRVTDTQYF.

Ten or more counts support this clonotype. The chain has TRBV6-1 and TRBJ1-1, with 8 bases fitting TRBD1. The V and J ends lost 4 bases and 6 bases, in that order; junction bases with no gene match: 7. Germline-derived CDR1 and CDR2 are MNHNS and SASEGT. The CDR3 contains 14 residues. This chain's CDR3 is CASSGHRGVAEAFF. CDR3 nucleotides: TGTGCCAGCAGTGGACACAGGGGGGTGGCTGAAGCTTTCTTT.

This clonotype showed up many times. The chain uses TRBV7-8 and TRBJ2-1; weak D call: TRBD2 (5 bases). CDR1 and CDR2 from the germline V gene are SGHVS and FQNEAQ. V lost 4 bases and J lost 7, with 14 bases in between. CDR3 size: 14 residues. CDR3 amino acids: CASSSPFVANEQFF. The CDR3 region has the DNA TGTGCCAGCAGCTCCCCCTTTGTAGCGAATGAGCAGTTCTTC.

This clonotype was picked up many times. This chain joins TRBV19 and TRBJ1-1; D might be TRBD1 (5 bases). CDR3 length: 12 amino acids. Looked up from germline, CDR1 is LNHDA and CDR2 is SQIVND (reference sequence). Trimming left V 3 bases short and J 5 bases short, with 7 bases between. The DNA of the CDR3 is TGTGCCAGTAGTATCAGGGTTACTGAAGCTTTCTTT. This gives the protein CASSIRVTEAFF. The entire variable domain, with the rest obtained from reference TRBV19 and TRBJ1-1, is as follows: DGGITQSPKYLFRKEGQNVTLSCEQNLNHDAMYWYRQDPGQGLRLIYYSQIVNDFQKGDIAEGYSVSREKKESFPLTVTSAQKNPTAFYLCASSIRVTEAFFGQGTRLTVV.

Notes on this clonotype: The germline gene is not matched at one end of the junction; a read error may be the cause. The gene calls are TRBV7-2 and TRBJ1-2; no clear D. The CDR3 runs 13 residues. The germline V gene encodes CDR1 SGHTA and CDR2 FQGNSA. This CDR3 reads CASSFGRVIGYNF. CDR3 coding DNA: TGTGCCAGCAGCTTTGGCAGAGTGATAGGCTACAACTTC.

At least ten counts were recorded for this clonotype. The chain carries TRBV7-9 and TRBJ2-7, with 8 bases that match TRBD1. The V segment lost 6 bases and the J segment 3 bases; nucleotides outside the gene matches: 13. The CDR3 is made up of 16 amino acids. Germline values: CDR1 SEHNR, CDR2 FQNEAQ (reference sequence). This CDR3 is CASSESGGTGNYEQYF. The CDR3, as DNA: TGTGCCAGCAGTGAGTCCGGTGGGACAGGAAACTACGAGCAGTACTTC.

There are many counts of this clonotype. The chain combines TRBV19 with TRBJ2-5; unclear D gene. Between the trimmed V and J ends, which lost 4 bases and 2 bases, there was a span of 8 bases. The germline V gene has CDR1 LNHDA and CDR2 SQIVND (reference sequence). The CDR3 contains 13 residues. CDR3 sequence (DNA): TGTGCCAGTAGTACCCGGACGCAAGAGACCCAGTACTTC. This encodes CASSTRTQETQYF. The whole variable domain, filled in from reference TRBV19 and TRBJ2-5, reads DGGITQSPKYLFRKEGQNVTLSCEQNLNHDAMYWYRQDPGQGLRLIYYSQIVNDFQKGDIAEGYSVSREKKESFPLTVTSAQKNPTAFYLCASSTRTQETQYFGPGTRLLVL.

Many counts were recorded for this clonotype. The chain employs TRBV7-3 and TRBJ2-2; 8 nucleotides match TRBD1. Germline values: CDR1 SGHTA, CDR2 FQGTGA. The CDR3 covers 16 residues. The V and J ends lost 2 bases and 7 bases, in that order; junction bases with no gene match: 9. The chain's CDR3 is CASSLLGQGVGGELFF. The DNA of the CDR3 is TGTGCCAGCAGCTTACTTGGACAGGGTGTTGGCGGGGAGCTGTTTTTT.

This clonotype has ten or more counts. CDR3 protein: CASSLADDNEQFF. As DNA, the CDR3 is TGTGCCAGCAGCCTAGCGGACGACAATGAGCAGTTCTTC. The chain joins TRBV6-1 to TRBJ2-1; 7 nucleotides align to TRBD2. J lost 5 bases, V lost 6 bases, and 4 bases had no gene match. This CDR3 is 13 amino acids long. The germline CDR1 and CDR2 sequences are MNHNS and SASEGT.

In this sample, this clonotype turned up many times. The J gene is TRBJ2-7, the V gene TRBV29-1, with D tentatively TRBD2 (7 bases). CDR1 is SQVTM, CDR2 ANQGSEA, per germline. CDR3 length: 15 residues. V dropped 7 bases and J dropped 8 bases, with 27 bases sitting between them. CDR3: CSALFRGGAAAQQYF. The CDR3 DNA reads as TGCAGCGCACTATTTAGGGGGGGGGCAGCGGCTCAGCAGTACTTC.

This clonotype has ten or more counts. V is TRBV28 and J is TRBJ2-1; TRBD1 or TRBD2 may be the D gene (7 bases each). Germline CDR1 and CDR2: MDHEN and SYDVKM. The V end was cut by 3 bases, the J end by 6 bases, with 24 bases between. CDR3 size: 18 residues. CDR3 bases: TGTGCCAGCAGTTTCCTCTTTTTCAGACAGGGAGGGGTCAATGAGCAGTTCTTC. It codes for CASSFLFFRQGGVNEQFF.

This clonotype was detected ten times or more. The chain is built from TRBV28 and TRBJ2-6; D is unclear. The CDR3 runs 14 residues. The V and J ends lost 7 bases and 0 bases respectively, with 7 bases between them. Germline values: CDR1 MDHEN, CDR2 SYDVKM. The CDR3 protein is CASMTPSGANVLTF. DNA of the CDR3: TGTGCCAGCATGACCCCCTCTGGGGCCAACGTCCTGACTTTC.

This clonotype appeared many times. In DNA form, the CDR3 reads TGTGCCAGTACAAGAAGCGCTGAAGCTTTCTTT. The encoded protein is CASTRSAEAFF. J is TRBJ1-1 and V is TRBV19; D gene unclear. This CDR3 comprises 11 residues. Trimming took 7 bases from V and 6 from J, leaving 9 bases between them. CDR1 is LNHDA, CDR2 SQIVND, per germline (reference sequence). The entire variable domain, with the rest obtained from reference TRBV19 and TRBJ1-1, is as follows: DGGITQSPKYLFRKEGQNVTLSCEQNLNHDAMYWYRQDPGQGLRLIYYSQIVNDFQKGDIAEGYSVSREKKESFPLTVTSAQKNPTAFYLCASTRSAEAFFGQGTRLTVV.

In its sample, this clonotype was seen many times. The chain is built from TRBV20-1 and TRBJ1-6, with 11 bases fitting TRBD1. The CDR3 sequence is 16 residues long. Germline CDR1 and CDR2: DFQATT and SNEGSKA (reference sequence). Trimming took 5 bases from V and 1 from J; bases not matched to a gene: 4. The CDR3 region is CSAVGQGASYNSPLHF. The CDR3 DNA is TGCAGTGCTGTCGGACAGGGGGCATCCTATAATTCACCCCTCCACTTT.

This clonotype was seen repeatedly, ten times or more. The chain carries TRBV5-6 and TRBJ1-2, with TRBD1 matching over 7 bases. The V gene's germline CDR1 is SGHDT and CDR2 YYEEEE. The CDR3 is 15 amino acids. V lost 2 bases to trimming and J lost 1 base; unmatched junction nucleotides: 5. CDR3 loop: CASSFGDSRNYGYTF. CDR3 bases: TGTGCCAGCAGCTTCGGGGACAGCCGTAACTATGGCTACACCTTC.

This clonotype came up many times. The chain links TRBV4-3 to TRBJ2-3, with 14 bases aligning to TRBD2. The V and J ends lost 5 bases and 0 bases, in that order; junction bases with no gene match: 13. CDR1 LGHNA and CDR2 YSLEER come from the germline V gene. The CDR3 extends over 20 amino acids. CDR3 residues: CASSTHPGTSGGQSTDTQYF. The CDR3 nucleotides are TGCGCCAGCAGCACACACCCCGGGACTAGCGGGGGCCAAAGCACAGATACGCAGTATTTT.

This clonotype was observed at least ten times. The J gene is TRBJ2-7, the V gene TRBV6-2 or TRBV6-3, with 7 nucleotides matching TRBD1. Germline V gene sequence: CDR1 MNHEY, CDR2 SVGEGT. The CDR3 covers 13 residues. V trimming: 5 bases; J trimming: 3 bases; junction bases outside the gene matches: 4. This CDR3 reads CASSNPGGYEQYF. DNA of the CDR3: TGTGCCAGCAGTAACCCAGGGGGCTACGAGCAGTACTTC.

The chain recombines TRBV29-1 with TRBJ2-7; possibly TRBD1 for D (6 bases). Germline V CDR1 and CDR2: SQVTM, ANQGSEA. This CDR3 is 12 amino acids long. Trimming cost V 3 bases and J 2 bases, with 8 bases left between them. The DNA of the CDR3 is TGCAGCGTTGAGACAGGAGCCTACGAGCAGTACTTC. Translation gives CSVETGAYEQYF.

This clonotype was counted many times. The chain is built from TRBV6-5 and TRBJ1-3; the D is unclear. Germline CDR1 and CDR2: MNHEY and SVGAGI. Trimming shortened V by 3 bases and J by 0 bases, and 9 bases separated the two germline ends. This CDR3 contains 15 residues. Here the CDR3 reads CASSYDWGSGNTIYF. The CDR3 coding sequence is TGTGCCAGCAGTTATGACTGGGGCTCTGGAAACACCATATATTTT.

This clonotype was observed many times. The chain links TRBV29-1 to TRBJ2-3, with D unresolved. CDR3 length equals 12 residues. Germline CDR1 SQVTM, CDR2 ANQGSEA. V shed 5 bases and J shed 1 base, with 7 bases lying between them. The CDR3 protein is CSVTSGTDTQYF. CDR3 nucleotide sequence: TGCAGCGTTACCTCGGGCACAGATACGCAGTATTTT.

In its sample, this clonotype was seen many times. Written as DNA, the CDR3 is TGTGCCATCAGTGCGGGGTTAATGGACAATGAGCAGTTCTTC. It yields the protein CAISAGLMDNEQFF. The chain has TRBV10-3 and TRBJ2-1; TRBD2 might be the D (5 bases). This CDR3 has 14 residues. V shed 4 bases and J shed 5 bases, with 12 bases lying between them. Germline CDR1 ENHRY, CDR2 SYGVKD.

This clonotype was seen repeatedly, ten times or more. This chain links TRBV29-1 with TRBJ2-5; weak D call: TRBD1 (6 bases). Trimming took off 4 bases at V and 1 base at J, with 16 bases between the two ends. The CDR3 spans 15 residues. CDR1 SQVTM and CDR2 ANQGSEA come from the germline V gene. CDR3 residues: CSVGGLTGPQETQYF. The CDR3 DNA reads TGCAGCGTTGGGGGTCTGACAGGTCCCCAAGAGACCCAGTACTTC.

This clonotype was seen ten or more times. The chain employs TRBV19 and TRBJ1-5; D gene uncertain. Germline lookup yields CDR1 LNHDA and CDR2 SQIVND (reference sequence). This CDR3 is 13 amino acids long. V was pared by 11 bases and J by 6 bases, with 17 bases between. CDR3: CAGSQGPVQPQHF. In nucleotides, the CDR3 is TGTGCCGGGAGTCAAGGGCCGGTTCAGCCCCAGCATTTT.

This clonotype was recorded at least ten times. This chain joins TRBV7-2 and TRBJ2-1; TRBD1 is a possible D gene (5 bases). The CDR3 sequence is 16 residues long. Germline V gene sequence: CDR1 SGHTA, CDR2 FQGNSA. Trimming removed 3 bases at V and 0 bases at J, with 12 bases between. CDR3 in amino acids: CASSFTGFSSYNEQFF. The CDR3 DNA reads TGTGCCAGCAGCTTTACAGGTTTCAGCTCCTACAATGAGCAGTTCTTC.

This clonotype was observed many times. The chain links TRBV28 to TRBJ1-5; D gene ambiguous. This CDR3 region has 13 residues. The germline V and J ends were trimmed by 4 bases and 6 bases, with 10 bases remaining between them. Germline CDR1 MDHEN, CDR2 SYDVKM. CDR3 protein: CASSSRAAQPQHF. For the CDR3, the DNA is TGTGCCAGCAGTTCCCGGGCGGCTCAGCCCCAGCATTTT.

This clonotype was detected many times. The chain has TRBV19 and TRBJ1-4; 8 bases are shared with TRBD1. Germline CDR1 reads LNHDA; CDR2 reads SQIVND (reference sequence). V was clipped by 7 bases and J by 8 bases; unmatched bases: 9. The CDR3 has 14 amino acids. The CDR3 DNA follows: TGTGCCAGTATGGAGACAGGGGAAAGGGAAAAACTGTTTTTT. Translation: CASMETGEREKLFF. Supplemented by reference TRBV19 and TRBJ1-4, the full variable domain reads DGGITQSPKYLFRKEGQNVTLSCEQNLNHDAMYWYRQDPGQGLRLIYYSQIVNDFQKGDIAEGYSVSREKKESFPLTVTSAQKNPTAFYLCASMETGEREKLFFGSGTQLSVL.

This clonotype was recorded many times. The chain uses TRBV12-3 or TRBV12-4 and TRBJ1-2, with D possibly being TRBD1 (5 bases). CDR3 length equals 14 residues. V lost 8 bases, J lost 5 bases, and 18 bases lay in between. CDR3 bases: TGTGCCAGCTATGGGGAGGGGTTGACGTATGGCTACACCTTC. This codes for CASYGEGLTYGYTF.

This clonotype has a count of ten or more. This chain links TRBV4-1 with TRBJ2-7; a weak D match, TRBD1 (6 bases). CDR3 length equals 16 residues. Germline assignment: CDR1 MGHRA and CDR2 YSYEKL. V was clipped by 1 base and J by 5 bases, with 18 bases between them. CDR3 loop: CASSQASYRDLNEQYF. The CDR3, as DNA: TGCGCCAGCAGCCAAGCATCCTACAGGGATCTCAACGAGCAGTACTTC.

This clonotype was recorded many times. The V call is TRBV6-2 or TRBV6-3, the J call TRBJ1-5; D gene unclear. Germline values: CDR1 MNHEY, CDR2 SVGEGT. V was clipped by 8 bases and J by 4 bases, with 6 bases between them. There are 11 residues in the CDR3. CDR3 coding DNA: TGTGCCAGCGGGCGGAATCAGCCCCAGCATTTT. This codes for CASGRNQPQHF.

This clonotype was found many times. The CDR3 region has the DNA TGTGCCAGCTCCCGACGGGGGGCCGACACAGATACGCAGTATTTT. Protein sequence: CASSRRGADTDTQYF. This chain joins TRBV18 and TRBJ2-3; the D gene is possibly TRBD2 (7 bases). The CDR3 has 15 amino acids. V dropped 6 bases and J dropped 2 bases, with 15 bases sitting between them. In germline, CDR1 is KGHSH, CDR2 LQKENI.

This clonotype was observed many times. The chain combines TRBV20-1 with TRBJ2-4; D ambiguous. The germline V and J ends were trimmed by 3 bases and 0 bases, with 9 bases remaining between them. The CDR3 is 14 amino acids. Germline V gives CDR1 DFQATT, CDR2 SNEGSKA (reference sequence). CDR3 coding DNA: TGCAGTGCTAGTTGGCGATCAGCCAAAAACATTCAGTACTTC. Its protein is CSASWRSAKNIQYF.

This clonotype has at least ten counts. This chain connects TRBV7-9 to TRBJ2-7; 11 nucleotides line up with TRBD1. Germline CDR1 is SEHNR and CDR2 is FQNEAQ (reference sequence). This CDR3 region has 14 residues. V was pared by 6 bases and J by 10 bases, with 11 bases of the junction left unmatched. CDR3 bases: TGTGCCAGCAGGGCACCGGGACAGGGGGGCGATCAGTACTTC. Protein: CASRAPGQGGDQYF.